Following are 9 T cell receptor beta chains from one sample sequenced in a study of identical twins. TCRdb analysed the 5' RACE reads with MiXCR anew, one entry per CDR3 protein. This sample has 230,000 or so distinct CDR3 sequences, with roughly 8% found just once. Another study also made use of these data, one on yellow fever vaccine responses in identical twins.

Sequenced material: CD8+ T cells sorted from blood. These TCRs come from a woman younger than 30 in good health.

This clonotype was counted only a few times. This sequence joins TRBV11-2 and TRBJ2-1, with a possible D match to TRBD2 (6 bases). The CDR3 is made up of 16 amino acids. V shed 3 bases and J shed 6 bases, with 18 bases lying between them. Germline assignment: CDR1 SGHAT and CDR2 FQNNGV. The CDR3 reads CASSLEAGNSPNEQFF. Written as DNA, the CDR3 is TGTGCCAGCAGCTTGGAGGCGGGAAACTCACCCAATGAGCAGTTCTTC.

The CDR3 nucleotides read TGTGCCAGCAGCCCCAAGACGGGAATTAACACAGATACGCAGTATTTT. It is translated as CASSPKTGINTDTQYF. The rearrangement uses TRBV7-9 and TRBJ2-3; D is possibly TRBD2 (5 bases). Trimming shortened V by 5 bases and J by 2 bases, and 17 bases separated the two germline ends. The germline CDR1 and CDR2 sequences are SEHNR and FQNEAQ (reference sequence). This CDR3 has 16 amino acids.

This clonotype was observed many times. This chain joins TRBV7-9 and TRBJ2-3; D is undetermined. CDR1 is SEHNR, CDR2 FQNEAQ, per germline (reference sequence). Trimming removed 6 bases from V and 3 bases from J, with 13 bases in between. This CDR3 is built from 14 residues. The CDR3 loop reads CASSPPLRTDTQYF. CDR3 in DNA: TGTGCCAGCAGTCCGCCCCTCAGGACAGATACGCAGTATTTT.

V is TRBV4-3 and J is TRBJ2-7; D unresolved. The CDR3 runs to 14 residues. Trimming stripped 1 base from V and 3 bases from J, with 10 bases between. Germline V gene lookup returns CDR1 LGHNA and CDR2 YSLEER. The CDR3 region has the DNA TGCGCCAGCAGCCAAGTTGTCGGCAGCTACGAGCAGTACTTC. Protein sequence: CASSQVVGSYEQYF.

In this sample, this clonotype turned up many times. The chain has TRBV5-1 and TRBJ2-1, with D uncertain. The CDR3 consists of 14 residues. The germline V and J ends were trimmed by 0 bases and 6 bases, with 10 bases remaining between them. CDR1 and CDR2 from the germline V gene are SGHRS and YFSETQ. CDR3 protein: CASSLDATPNEQFF. CDR3 bases: TGCGCCAGCAGCTTGGATGCTACACCCAATGAGCAGTTCTTC.

V gene TRBV13 combines with J gene TRBJ2-1; D is perhaps TRBD2 (6 bases). CDR1 and CDR2 (germline): PRHDT, FYEKMQ (reference sequence). This CDR3 is built from 15 residues. V was clipped by 6 bases and J by 2 bases, with 14 bases between them. The CDR3 region is CASRIGGEAYNEQFF. As DNA, the CDR3 is TGTGCCAGCAGGATTGGCGGGGAAGCCTACAATGAGCAGTTCTTC.

This clonotype was seen a handful of times. The rearrangement joins TRBV7-9 to TRBJ2-3; 8 nucleotides align to TRBD2. The length of the CDR3 is 16 residues. Germline CDR1 and CDR2: SEHNR and FQNEAQ (reference sequence). V was pared by 6 bases and J by 9 bases, with 17 bases of the junction left unmatched. The CDR3 DNA reads TGTGCCAGCAGTCCCGGGGGGGAGGCACCTGATTTCACGCAGTATTTT. Protein product: CASSPGGEAPDFTQYF.

This chain links TRBV12-3 or TRBV12-4 with TRBJ2-7; D not certain. V lost 5 bases and J lost 4, with 9 bases in between. The CDR3 sequence is 12 residues long. In DNA form, the CDR3 reads TGTGCCAGCAGTCCCTCGAAATACGAGCAGTACTTC. It encodes CASSPSKYEQYF.

This clonotype appeared a few times. The chain employs TRBV7-9 and TRBJ2-7; possibly TRBD2 for D (6 bases). V was trimmed by 6 bases and J by 3 bases, leaving 18 bases between them. This CDR3 region has 15 residues. Per the germline V gene, CDR1 is SEHNR and CDR2 is FQNEAQ (reference sequence). CDR3 sequence: CASSVPGSGDYEQYF. As DNA, the CDR3 is TGTGCCAGCAGTGTGCCCGGGTCGGGAGACTACGAGCAGTACTTC. The complete variable domain, with remaining parts taken from reference TRBV7-9 and TRBJ2-7, reads DTGVSQNPRHKITKRGQNVTFRCDPISEHNRLYWYRQTLGQGPEFLTYFQNEAQLEKSRLLSDRFSAERPKGSFSTLEIQRTEQGDSAMYLCASSVPGSGDYEQYFGPGTRLTVT.